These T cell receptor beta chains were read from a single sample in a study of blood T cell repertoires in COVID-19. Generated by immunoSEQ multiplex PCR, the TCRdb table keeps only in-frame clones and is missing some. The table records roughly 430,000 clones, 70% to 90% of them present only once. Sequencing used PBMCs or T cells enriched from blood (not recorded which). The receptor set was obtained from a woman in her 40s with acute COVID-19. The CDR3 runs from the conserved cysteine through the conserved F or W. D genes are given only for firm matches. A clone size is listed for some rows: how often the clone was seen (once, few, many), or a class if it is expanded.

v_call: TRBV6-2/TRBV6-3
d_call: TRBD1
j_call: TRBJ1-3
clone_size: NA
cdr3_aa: CASSWGQSVGGNTIYF
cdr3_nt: TGTGCCAGCAGTTGGGGACAGTCGGTTGGAGGAAACACCATATATTTT

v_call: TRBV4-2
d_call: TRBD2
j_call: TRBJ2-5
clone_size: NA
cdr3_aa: CASSRWGGETQYF
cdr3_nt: TGTGCCAGCAGCCGGTGGGGGGGGGAGACCCAGTACTTC

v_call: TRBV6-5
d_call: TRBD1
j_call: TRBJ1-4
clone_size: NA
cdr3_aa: CASSYRTGNEKLFF
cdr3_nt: TGTGCCAGCAGCTACAGGACAGGGAATGAAAAACTGTTTTTT

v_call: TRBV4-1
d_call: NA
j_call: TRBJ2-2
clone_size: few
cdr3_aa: CASSLEENTGELFF
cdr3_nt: TGCGCCAGCAGCCTTGAGGAAAACACCGGGGAGCTGTTTTTT

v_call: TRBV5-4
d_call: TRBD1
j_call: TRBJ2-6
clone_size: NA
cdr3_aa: CASSRTGAGANVLTF
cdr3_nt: TGTGCCAGCAGCCGAACAGGGGCTGGGGCCAACGTCCTGACTTTC

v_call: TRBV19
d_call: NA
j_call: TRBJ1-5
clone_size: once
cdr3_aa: CASSILERDQPQHF
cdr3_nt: TGTGCCAGTAGTATATTAGAACGGGATCAGCCCCAGCATTTT

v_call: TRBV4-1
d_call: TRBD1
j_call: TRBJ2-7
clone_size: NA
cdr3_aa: CASSQDPGQGSYEQYF
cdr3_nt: TGCGCCAGCAGCCAAGATCCGGGACAGGGCTCCTACGAGCAGTACTTC

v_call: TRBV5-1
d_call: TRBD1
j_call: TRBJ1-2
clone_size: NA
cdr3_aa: CASTSGQGYYGYTF
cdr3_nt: TGCGCCAGCACCTCCGGACAGGGCTACTATGGCTACACCTTC

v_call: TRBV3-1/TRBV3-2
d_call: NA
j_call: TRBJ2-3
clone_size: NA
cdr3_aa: CASSQDIVRSGDTQYF
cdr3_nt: TGTGCCAGCAGCCAAGATATTGTGCGCAGCGGAGATACGCAGTATTTT

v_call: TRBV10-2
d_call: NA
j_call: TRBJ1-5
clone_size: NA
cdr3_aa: CASSHGLSNQPQHF
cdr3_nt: TGCGCCAGCAGCCACGGGTTGAGCAATCAGCCCCAGCATTTT

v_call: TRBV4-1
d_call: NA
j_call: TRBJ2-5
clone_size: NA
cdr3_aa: CASSDGGRYQETQYF
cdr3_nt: TGCGCCAGCAGCGACGGGGGGCGGTACCAAGAGACCCAGTACTTC

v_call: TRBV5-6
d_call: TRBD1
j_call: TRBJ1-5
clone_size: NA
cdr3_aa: CASSLSEGARVLQPQHF
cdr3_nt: TGTGCCAGCAGCTTGAGTGAGGGGGCGCGGGTCCTTCAGCCCCAGCATTTT

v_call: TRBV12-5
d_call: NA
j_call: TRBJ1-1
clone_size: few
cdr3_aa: CASGLVRDIGKAFF
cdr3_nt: TGTGCTAGTGGTTTGGTACGGGACATCGGCAAGGCTTTCTTT

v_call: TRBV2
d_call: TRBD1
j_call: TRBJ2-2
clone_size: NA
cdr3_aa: CASSGPPGTGGNTGELFF
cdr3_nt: TGTGCCAGCAGTGGGCCACCGGGGACAGGGGGCAATACCGGGGAGCTGTTTTTT

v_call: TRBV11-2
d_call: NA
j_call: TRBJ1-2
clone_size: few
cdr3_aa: CASSGAFVGYTF
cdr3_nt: TGTGCCAGCAGCGGAGCCTTCGTTGGCTACACCTTC

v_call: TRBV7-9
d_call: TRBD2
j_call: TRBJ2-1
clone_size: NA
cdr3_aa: CASSLLGSGVMSEQFF
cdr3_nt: TGTGCCAGCAGCTTATTGGGTAGCGGGGTTATGAGTGAGCAGTTCTTC

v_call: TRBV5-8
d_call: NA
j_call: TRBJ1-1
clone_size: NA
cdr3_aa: CASIATRRAFF
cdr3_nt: TGTGCCAGCATAGCGACCAGGAGAGCTTTCTTT

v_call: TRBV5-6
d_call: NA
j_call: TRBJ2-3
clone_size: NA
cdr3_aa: CASRYSSGSTDTQYF
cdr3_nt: TGTGCCAGCCGCTATTCGAGCGGGAGCACAGATACGCAGTATTTT

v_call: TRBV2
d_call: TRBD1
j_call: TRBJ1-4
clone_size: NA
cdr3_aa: CASIEQGRNEKLFF
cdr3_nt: TGTGCCAGCATCGAACAGGGGAGAAATGAAAAACTGTTTTTT

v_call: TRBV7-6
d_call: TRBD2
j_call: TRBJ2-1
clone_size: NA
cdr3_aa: CASSPLAGGPGEQFF
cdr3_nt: TGTGCCAGCAGCCCTCTAGCGGGGGGGCCGGGTGAGCAGTTCTTC

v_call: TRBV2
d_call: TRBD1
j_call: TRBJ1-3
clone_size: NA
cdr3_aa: CASSEARALTGSGGNTIYF
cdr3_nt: TGTGCCAGCAGTGAAGCGAGGGCCCTGACAGGGAGCGGTGGAAACACCATATATTTT

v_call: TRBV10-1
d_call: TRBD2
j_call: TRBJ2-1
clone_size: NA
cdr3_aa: CASSGRRAGGSYNEQFF
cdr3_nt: TGCGCCAGCAGTGGTCGTAGAGCGGGGGGCTCCTACAATGAGCAGTTCTTC

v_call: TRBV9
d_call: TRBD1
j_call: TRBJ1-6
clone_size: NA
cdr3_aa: CASSVAPGTGVSPLHF
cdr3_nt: TGTGCCAGCAGCGTAGCACCAGGGACAGGGGTTTCACCCCTCCACTTT

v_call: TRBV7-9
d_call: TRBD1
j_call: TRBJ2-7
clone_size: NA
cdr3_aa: CASSNTGGEQYF
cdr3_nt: TGTGCCAGCAGCAATACAGGGGGCGAGCAGTACTTC

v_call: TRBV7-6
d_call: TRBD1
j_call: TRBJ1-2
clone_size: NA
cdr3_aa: CASSLQQGNGYTF
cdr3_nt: TGTGCCAGCAGCTTACAACAGGGGAATGGCTACACCTTC

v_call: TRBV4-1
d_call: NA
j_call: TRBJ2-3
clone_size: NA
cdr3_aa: CASHSLVSTDTQYF
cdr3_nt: TGCGCCAGTCACAGTCTCGTTAGCACAGATACGCAGTATTTT

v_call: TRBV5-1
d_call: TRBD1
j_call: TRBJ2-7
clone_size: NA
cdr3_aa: CASSLTGTAVEQYF
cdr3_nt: TGCGCCAGCAGCCTAACCGGGACAGCCGTCGAGCAGTACTTC

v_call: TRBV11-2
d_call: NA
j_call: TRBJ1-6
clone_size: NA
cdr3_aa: CASSLVGAASPLHF
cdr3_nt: TGTGCCAGCAGCTTAGTTGGGGCAGCTTCACCCCTCCACTTT

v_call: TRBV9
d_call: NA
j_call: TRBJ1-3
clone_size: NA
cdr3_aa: CASSVGGGPGNTIYF
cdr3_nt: TGTGCCAGCAGCGTAGGGGGAGGGCCTGGAAACACCATATATTTT